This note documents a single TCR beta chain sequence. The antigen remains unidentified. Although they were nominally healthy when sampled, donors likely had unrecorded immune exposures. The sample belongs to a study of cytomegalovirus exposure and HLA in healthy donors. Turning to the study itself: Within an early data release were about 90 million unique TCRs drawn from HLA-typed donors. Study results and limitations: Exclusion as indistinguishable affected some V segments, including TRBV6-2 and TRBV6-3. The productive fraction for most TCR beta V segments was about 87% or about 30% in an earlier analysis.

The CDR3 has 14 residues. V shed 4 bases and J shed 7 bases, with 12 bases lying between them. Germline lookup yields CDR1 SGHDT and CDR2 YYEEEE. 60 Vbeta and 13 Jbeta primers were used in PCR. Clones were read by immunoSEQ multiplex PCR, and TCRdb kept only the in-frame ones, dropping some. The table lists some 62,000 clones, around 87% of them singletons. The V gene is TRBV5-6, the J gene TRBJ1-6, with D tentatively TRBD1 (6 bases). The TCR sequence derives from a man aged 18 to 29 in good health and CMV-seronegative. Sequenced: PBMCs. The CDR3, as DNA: TGTGCCAGCAGCCCTACAGGGAGAAATTCACCCCTCCACTTT. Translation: CASSPTGRNSPLHF.